A selection of T cell receptor beta chains follows, all from one sample in a study of blood T cell repertoires in COVID-19. Repertoires were generated with immunoSEQ multiplex PCR, while TCRdb's copy carries only in-frame clones and drops some. Here the sample spans over 250,000 clones, roughly 89% being singletons. The sequenced material came from peripheral blood. Receptors were obtained from a man aged 50 or older with acute or convalescent COVID-19. CDR3s include the opening cysteine and the closing phenylalanine or tryptophan. The D gene is left open where the match is weak. Some rows have no size entry. The others give once, few or many, or a class for an expanded clone.

V	D	size	J	DNA	CDR3
TRBV5-1	-	-	TRBJ1-4	TGCGCCAGCAGCCCATTACAGGGATCGGGCGAAAAACTGTTTTTT	CASSPLQGSGEKLFF
TRBV19	-	-	TRBJ2-5	TGTGCCAGTAGTATAGCCCCTTATCGGGAGACCCAGTACTTC	CASSIAPYRETQYF
TRBV4-2	TRBD1	-	TRBJ2-7	TGTGCCAGCAGCCAGGTGGACAGGGGGATCTACGAGCAGTACTTC	CASSQVDRGIYEQYF
TRBV30	-	-	TRBJ2-5	TGTGCCTGGAGAGATCTCCAGGGCCAAGAGACCCAGTACTTC	CAWRDLQGQETQYF
TRBV24-1	TRBD1	-	TRBJ1-2	TGTGCCACCAGTGATCCACACTCCGGGACAGGGGTCGGTGGCTACACCTTC	CATSDPHSGTGVGGYTF
TRBV6-5	TRBD1	-	TRBJ1-1	TGTGCCAGCATCCCAGGGGGACTCCAGGGGGCTTTCTTT	CASIPGGLQGAFF
TRBV19	-	-	TRBJ2-7	TGTGCCAGTAGTATAGAAGGAGGGACCTCCTACGAGCAGTACTTC	CASSIEGGTSYEQYF
TRBV14	TRBD1	-	TRBJ1-2	TGTGCCAGCAGCTCCCGGACAGGGGCTAATAACTATGGCTACACCTTC	CASSSRTGANNYGYTF
TRBV7-9	-	-	TRBJ2-7	TGTGCCAGCAGGTCAGGGCAGAACTACGAGCAGTACTTC	CASRSGQNYEQYF
TRBV2	TRBD1	-	TRBJ1-2	TGTGCCAGCAGCGCCCAGGGGGGCACCTATGGCTACACCTTC	CASSAQGGTYGYTF
TRBV24-1	TRBD2	-	TRBJ2-1	TGTGCCACCAGTGATGAGCGGGGGTTCACTTACAATGAGCAGTTCTTC	CATSDERGFTYNEQFF
TRBV10-3	-	-	TRBJ1-1	TGTGCCATCAGTGAGTTTGGGGCCATGAACACTGAAGCTTTCTTT	CAISEFGAMNTEAFF
TRBV5-1	-	-	TRBJ1-4	TGCGCCAGCAGCCGCCTGGGGGGTGAAAAACTGTTTTTT	CASSRLGGEKLFF
TRBV30	TRBD1	once	TRBJ2-7	TGTGCCTGGAGTGTAGGGACAGTCTACGAGCAGTACTTC	CAWSVGTVYEQYF
TRBV2	-	-	TRBJ1-1	TGTGCCAGCAGCCCGATGGGGGAGGGCACTGAAGCTTTCTTT	CASSPMGEGTEAFF
TRBV9	TRBD1	-	TRBJ1-3	TGTGCCAGCGAAGGGGGACAGCGATCTGGAAACACCATATATTTT	CASEGGQRSGNTIYF
TRBV7-3	-	-	TRBJ2-2	TGTGCCAGCAGCTTAGGTTCTGGGGGCATCCTAGGGACCGGGGAGCTGTTTTTT	CASSLGSGGILGTGELFF
TRBV29-1	TRBD1	-	TRBJ1-1	TGCAGCGTTGCGGGACAGGGAGCCACTGAAGCTTTCTTT	CSVAGQGATEAFF
TRBV2	-	-	TRBJ1-1	TGTGCCAGTCAACCCGAGGCGAACACTGAAGCTTTCTTT	CASQPEANTEAFF
TRBV5-1	TRBD2	-	TRBJ2-5	TGCGCCTGTCGGGAGGGGGAGACCCAGTACTTC	CACREGETQYF
TRBV10-1	TRBD1	once	TRBJ2-1	TGCGCCAGCAGTCCGGACAGGTACAATGAGCAGTTCTTC	CASSPDRYNEQFF
TRBV5-6	-	-	TRBJ2-5	TGTGCCAGCAGCTTGGCCTCAGAGACCCAGTACTTC	CASSLASETQYF
TRBV4-1	TRBD1	-	TRBJ1-2	TGCGCCAGCAGTCCTACAGGGGGAACTAACTATGGCTACACCTTC	CASSPTGGTNYGYTF
TRBV29-1	TRBD1	-	TRBJ2-6	TGCAGCGTTGGGGGACAGGGCACTGGGGCCAACGTCCTGACTTTC	CSVGGQGTGANVLTF
TRBV18	TRBD1	once	TRBJ1-6	TGTGCCAGCTCACCCGGACAGGGGGCTGATTCACCCCTCCACTTT	CASSPGQGADSPLHF
TRBV3-1/TRBV3-2	-	-	TRBJ2-7	TGTGCCAGCAGCCCCTCAGGACTCAACACCTACGAGCAGTACTTC	CASSPSGLNTYEQYF
TRBV7-9	-	-	TRBJ1-1	TGTGCCAGCAGCTTAGCTGGGGAGATGGGGAGGAGGACTGAAGCTTTCTTT	CASSLAGEMGRRTEAFF
TRBV5-1	-	-	TRBJ2-7	TGCGCCAGCCGTGACTTGTACGAGCAGTACTTC	CASRDLYEQYF
TRBV7-9	-	-	TRBJ1-2	TGTGCCAGCAGCCCCAGTCCCCAGATGGCATATGGCTACACCTTC	CASSPSPQMAYGYTF
TRBV7-9	-	-	TRBJ2-7	TGTGCCAGCAGCTTAGTATCGGCCTACGAGCAGTACTTC	CASSLVSAYEQYF
TRBV5-5	TRBD1	-	TRBJ2-7	TGTGCCAGCAGCCCACGACAGACAGGGGCGTCCTACGAGCAGTACTTC	CASSPRQTGASYEQYF
TRBV25-1	TRBD2	-	TRBJ2-3	TGTGCCAGCAGCCCCCCAGCGGGGGGAGCAGATACGCAGTATTTT	CASSPPAGGADTQYF
TRBV7-3	TRBD2	once	TRBJ2-1	TGTGCCAGCAGCAGAAGCGGGGGGCACAATGAGCAGTTCTTC	CASSRSGGHNEQFF
TRBV15	TRBD2	-	TRBJ2-7	TGTGCCACCAGCAGAGCAGCGGGGGAGGACTACGAGCAGTACTTC	CATSRAAGEDYEQYF
TRBV6-5	-	-	TRBJ2-7	TGTGCCAGCAGTTCCCAGGGGAGCTACGAGCAGTACTTC	CASSSQGSYEQYF
TRBV5-8	-	-	TRBJ1-1	TGTGCCAGCAGCCCTATCGGCACTGAAGCTTTCTTT	CASSPIGTEAFF
TRBV12-3/TRBV12-4	TRBD1	-	TRBJ1-5	TGTGCCAGCCAAGCCACAGGGGGTCAGCCCCAGCATTTT	CASQATGGQPQHF
TRBV4-1	TRBD2	-	TRBJ2-1	TGCGCCAGCAGCCAAGGTTCCGTTATAGCGGGGGGGCGGAGTGAGCAGTTCTTC	CASSQGSVIAGGRSEQFF
TRBV6-5	-	once	TRBJ1-5	TGTGCCGTGGCGGGGTACCGGTACCAGCCCCAGCATTTT	CAVAGYRYQPQHF
TRBV7-3	-	-	TRBJ1-2	TGTGCCAGCAGCCCACAGCGGTCAGACGGCTACACCTTC	CASSPQRSDGYTF
TRBV10-3	TRBD2	-	TRBJ2-5	TGTGCCATTTCTCCGGGACTAGCGCAAGAGACCCAGTACTTC	CAISPGLAQETQYF
TRBV5-6	TRBD2	-	TRBJ2-1	TGTGCCAGCAGCTTCTCTAGCGGGTCCTACAATGAGCAGTTCTTC	CASSFSSGSYNEQFF
TRBV7-3	-	-	TRBJ2-6	TGTGCCAGCAGCTTGGGCAGGCTAAGCTCTGGGGCCAACGTCCTGACTTTC	CASSLGRLSSGANVLTF
TRBV7-3	-	-	TRBJ1-6	TGTGCCAGCAGCCCTACGGGGTATAATTCACCCCTCCACTTT	CASSPTGYNSPLHF
TRBV29-1	-	-	TRBJ1-2	TGCAGCGTTGCCGGAGAAGGCTATGGCTACACCTTC	CSVAGEGYGYTF
TRBV30	-	-	TRBJ1-5	TGTGCCTGGAGTGTAAAGTATCCTTCAGGCAATCAGCCCCAGCATTTT	CAWSVKYPSGNQPQHF
TRBV9	-	-	TRBJ1-2	TGTGCCAGCAGCGTAGGCAGGGCTCTAGATCGCTACACCTTC	CASSVGRALDRYTF
TRBV2	TRBD1	-	TRBJ1-1	TGTGCCAGCAGATCTCCGGGACAGCAAATTATGAACACTGAAGCTTTCTTT	CASRSPGQQIMNTEAFF
TRBV11-2	-	-	TRBJ1-2	TGTGCCAGCAGCTCGTCCGGGATCTTGACATCAACTTTC	CASSSSGILTSTF
TRBV19	TRBD1	-	TRBJ2-5	TGTGCCAGTAGTATTAGGGACAGACAAGAGACCCAGTACTTC	CASSIRDRQETQYF
TRBV6-1	-	-	TRBJ1-2	TGTGCCAGCAGTGAAGGGGGGGGGCGGTACGGCTACACCTTC	CASSEGGGRYGYTF